The TCR beta chain described here comes from a study of blood T cell repertoires in COVID-19. Study summary: Some COVID-19 samples were acute and others convalescent; all came from the United States, Italy and Spain.

As processed by the authors: It was from reference gene primer amplification that nucleated cell counts were estimated. TCRdb's copy holds only in-frame clones and misses some; the assay was immunoSEQ multiplex PCR. V, J and clone size were drawn from that table, and D and trimming were deduced from the DNA. The sample has approximately 210,000 clones; around nine tenths are singletons. V lost 4 bases, J lost 4 bases, and 10 bases stayed unmatched. The V gene's germline CDR1 is SGHRS and CDR2 YFSETQ. There are 17 residues in the CDR3. The material sequenced was peripheral blood. This TCR derives from a woman aged 40 to 50 who had recovered from COVID-19. The rearrangement links TRBV5-1 to TRBJ2-3, with TRBD2 identical over 12 bases. Written as DNA, the CDR3 is TGCGCCAGCAGCCCATTCCTAGCGGGAGGGCCCGCAGATACGCAGTATTTT. It yields the protein CASSPFLAGGPADTQYF. The full variable domain, its missing parts supplied by reference TRBV5-1 and TRBJ2-3, is KAGVTQTPRYLIKTRGQQVTLSCSPISGHRSVSWYQQTPGQGLQFLFEYFSETQRNKGNFPGRFSGRQFSNSRSEMNVSTLELGDSALYLCASSPFLAGGPADTQYFGPGTRLTVL.